One and the same sample provided the 20 T cell receptor beta chains below, sequenced in a study of T cells in Graves' hyperthyroidism and ophthalmopathy (dated by TCRdb to the late 2010s). Receptor libraries were prepared by multiplex PCR. TCRdb lists the instrument as Illumina HiSeq 2000. Amplification of TCR beta CDR3 regions was carried out from RNA transcripts. For the first round of RT-PCR on the TCR CDR3, the HTBI primer set was used together with the Qiagen OneStep RT-PCR kit. TCRdb reprocessing: public reads trimmed at Q25 with fastp, clones called with MiXCR, in-frame beta chains kept. For every CDR3 protein sequence, its rows merge into one entry that carries the most common genes and DNA. This sample has roughly 400,000 distinct CDR3 sequences in its table, and about 14% of those were observed once. Of the sample, 25% to 30% is held by the ten largest clones. Sequencing input: blood. These receptors all come from a middle-aged man with Graves' ophthalmopathy.

This clonotype was counted at least ten times. The chain carries TRBV7-8 and TRBJ2-3; possibly TRBD2 for D (6 bases). V shed 0 bases and J shed 6 bases, with 22 bases lying between them. The CDR3 length is 18 residues. Germline assignment: CDR1 SGHVS and CDR2 FQNEAQ. CDR3 in amino acids: CASSLAPLAGRSPDTQYF. CDR3 bases: TGTGCCAGCAGCTTAGCCCCACTAGCAGGGAGGTCACCGGATACGCAGTATTTT.

This clonotype was counted ten times or more. DNA of the CDR3: TGCAGTGCTAGAGGACAGGGAACAGATACGCAGTATTTT. Its protein product is CSARGQGTDTQYF. The chain recombines TRBV20-1 with TRBJ2-3, with 7 bases aligning to TRBD1. CDR1 is DFQATT, CDR2 SNEGSKA, per germline (reference sequence). Trimming removed 1 base from V and 3 bases from J; junction bases left unmatched: 1. This CDR3 is 13 amino acids long.

CDR3 residues: CASSLRSSGSLDTQYF. In DNA form, the CDR3 reads TGTGCCAGCAGCTTGAGGTCTAGCGGGAGTTTGGATACGCAGTATTTT. This chain connects TRBV5-6 to TRBJ2-3; 10 nucleotides align to TRBD2. CDR3 length equals 16 residues. Trimming cost V 1 base and J 6 bases; bases outside gene matches: 8. From germline, CDR1 is SGHDT and CDR2 YYEEEE.

In this sample, this clonotype turned up a few times. The V and J genes are TRBV5-1 and TRBJ1-4; the D gene is possibly TRBD1 (5 bases). There are 15 residues in the CDR3. The germline V gene has CDR1 SGHRS and CDR2 YFSETQ. V was shortened by 5 bases and J by 6 bases, with 17 bases between the two germline ends. The DNA of the CDR3 is TGCGCCAGCAGGCTTATAGGGGTCGGGGATGAAAAACTGTTTTTT. Residues: CASRLIGVGDEKLFF. The whole variable domain, filled in from reference TRBV5-1 and TRBJ1-4, reads KAGVTQTPRYLIKTRGQQVTLSCSPISGHRSVSWYQQTPGQGLQFLFEYFSETQRNKGNFPGRFSGRQFSNSRSEMNVSTLELGDSALYLCASRLIGVGDEKLFFGSGTQLSVL.

This clonotype was observed many times. The genes are TRBV20-1 and TRBJ1-1; no firm D call. The CDR3 runs 13 residues. The germline V and J ends were trimmed by 4 bases and 0 bases, with 9 bases remaining between them. The germline gives CDR1 DFQATT, CDR2 SNEGSKA (reference sequence). The CDR3 DNA follows: TGCAGTGCTAAACCCACGGTGAACACTGAAGCTTTCTTT. Translated, it gives CSAKPTVNTEAFF.

This clonotype was recorded many times. The V and J genes are TRBV2 and TRBJ1-2, with D maybe TRBD1 (5 bases). The CDR3 consists of 12 residues. V lost 4 bases to trimming and J lost 6 bases, with 9 bases between them. Germline V gene sequence: CDR1 SNHLY, CDR2 FYNNEI. The CDR3 DNA is TGTGCCAGCAGTGCCCAGGGACATGGCTACACCTTC. Residues: CASSAQGHGYTF.

The V and J genes are TRBV5-1 and TRBJ2-7; TRBD2 might be the D (6 bases). Trimming removed 4 bases at V and 0 bases at J, with 17 bases between. Germline-derived CDR1 and CDR2 are SGHRS and YFSETQ. The CDR3 sequence is 16 residues long. Here the CDR3 DNA reads TGCGCCAGCAGCCTGATGGGGGGAATAAGCTCCTACGAGCAGTACTTC. Translating gives CASSLMGGISSYEQYF.

The chain joins TRBV30 to TRBJ1-6; 7 bases are a match to TRBD1. The CDR3 extends over 14 amino acids. The germline V gene encodes CDR1 GTSNPN and CDR2 SVGIG (reference sequence). V lost 2 bases and J lost 6; bases outside the gene matches: 4. As DNA, the CDR3 is TGTGCCTGGAGTTTGACAGGGCGTAATTCACCCCTCCACTTT. It translates to CAWSLTGRNSPLHF. The full variable domain, its missing parts supplied by reference TRBV30 and TRBJ1-6, is SQTIHQWPATLVQPVGSPLSLECTVEGTSNPNLYWYRQAAGRGLQLLFYSVGIGQISSEVPQNLSASRPQDRQFILSSKKLLLSDSGFYLCAWSLTGRNSPLHFGNGTRLTVT.

At least ten counts were recorded for this clonotype. This chain connects TRBV5-1 to TRBJ1-1, with D tentatively TRBD1 (5 bases). The CDR3 covers 16 residues. V was pared by 0 bases and J by 4 bases, with 16 bases between. Germline CDR1 SGHRS, CDR2 YFSETQ. CDR3 residues: CASSLAVGGLGTEAFF. In DNA, the CDR3 is TGCGCCAGCAGCTTGGCCGTCGGGGGTTTGGGCACTGAAGCTTTCTTT.

This chain links TRBV6-1 with TRBJ2-4, with a possible D match to TRBD2 (5 bases). Germline V gives CDR1 MNHNS, CDR2 SASEGT. This CDR3 comprises 17 residues. V dropped 1 base and J dropped 3 bases, with 16 bases sitting between them. CDR3 sequence reads: CASSEGWERFSKNIQYF. In nucleotides, the CDR3 is TGTGCCAGCAGTGAAGGTTGGGAGCGTTTTAGCAAAAACATTCAGTACTTC.

This clonotype has ten or more counts. This rearrangement joins TRBV15 to TRBJ1-1; a weak D match, TRBD1 (6 bases). The CDR3 totals 14 residues. Trimming pared 1 base from V and 6 bases from J, leaving 12 bases between. Germline CDR1 LNHNV, CDR2 YYDKDF (reference sequence). The CDR3 protein is CATSRVGRTAEAFF. The CDR3 DNA sequence: TGTGCCACCAGCAGAGTCGGACGGACAGCTGAAGCTTTCTTT.

This clonotype was seen more than once but under ten times. This sequence joins TRBV15 and TRBJ2-5, with 9 bases matching TRBD1. V trimming: 3 bases; J trimming: 2 bases; junction bases outside the gene matches: 1. CDR1 and CDR2 from the germline V gene are LNHNV and YYDKDF (reference sequence). CDR3 length: 14 residues. The CDR3 region is CATSSGTGQETQYF. Written as DNA, the CDR3 is TGTGCCACCAGCAGCGGGACAGGGCAAGAGACCCAGTACTTC.

This clonotype was detected only a few times. The chain couples TRBV11-2 to TRBJ2-6; weak D call: TRBD2 (5 bases). The V end lost 3 bases, the J end lost 0 bases, and 15 bases lay between the germline ends. CDR3 length: 18 amino acids. The germline V gene has CDR1 SGHAT and CDR2 FQNNGV. DNA for the CDR3: TGTGCCAGCAGCTTTGAATTTCCGGGAATCTCTGGGGCCAACGTCCTGACTTTC. It encodes CASSFEFPGISGANVLTF.

This clonotype occurred many times. The chain links TRBV2 to TRBJ1-1, with TRBD1 matching 9 bases. The CDR3 runs 13 residues. V dropped 8 bases and J dropped 5; count of bases not matched to a gene: 6. The germline V gene encodes CDR1 SNHLY and CDR2 FYNNEI. In DNA form, the CDR3 reads TGTGCCAGCCTTCTACAGGGGGCTACTGAAGCTTTCTTT. As protein: CASLLQGATEAFF.

This chain joins TRBV20-1 and TRBJ2-5; the match to TRBD1 covers 9 bases. The CDR3 has 13 amino acids. V trimming: 6 bases; J trimming: 0 bases; junction bases outside the gene matches: 2. Germline CDR1 reads DFQATT; CDR2 reads SNEGSKA (reference sequence). The CDR3 region is CSAGTGNQETQYF. The DNA of the CDR3 is TGCAGTGCCGGGACAGGGAACCAAGAGACCCAGTACTTC.

This clonotype was detected once. The chain has TRBV29-1 and TRBJ2-2; the D is unclear. This CDR3 comprises 14 residues. Per germline, CDR1 SQVTM and CDR2 ANQGSEA. V shed 5 bases and J shed 1 base, with 11 bases lying between them. CDR3 amino acids: CSVRVGLNTGELFF. Here the CDR3 DNA reads TGCAGCGTTCGTGTCGGATTGAACACCGGGGAGCTGTTTTTT.

Ten or more counts support this clonotype. The rearrangement joins TRBV11-2 to TRBJ2-7; no firm D call. V was pared by 0 bases and J by 2 bases, with 8 bases between. The CDR3 consists of 14 residues. Germline V CDR1 and CDR2: SGHAT, FQNNGV. The CDR3, as DNA: TGTGCCAGCAGCTTAGAAGGTCCCGCCTACGAGCAGTACTTC. Translating gives CASSLEGPAYEQYF.

This clonotype has at least ten counts. This chain connects TRBV3-1 to TRBJ2-7; D remains ambiguous. The CDR3 contains 11 residues. The germline gives CDR1 LGHDT, CDR2 YNNKEL (reference sequence). Between the trimmed V and J ends, which lost 4 bases and 6 bases, there was a span of 7 bases. This CDR3 reads CASSPGLEQYF. The DNA for the CDR3 is TGTGCCAGCAGCCCGGGTCTCGAGCAGTACTTC.

This clonotype has a handful of counts. V and J are TRBV4-2 and TRBJ2-1; a weak D match, TRBD2 (5 bases). The CDR3 extends over 15 amino acids. The germline V and J ends were trimmed by 2 bases and 3 bases, with 11 bases remaining between them. The germline gives CDR1 LGHNA, CDR2 YNFKEQ. The CDR3 DNA reads TGTGCCAGCAGCCAAAGGACTGGTATCTACAATGAGCAGTTCTTC. Translating gives CASSQRTGIYNEQFF.

This clonotype was detected many times. The V call is TRBV5-1, the J call TRBJ1-1; D is undetermined. V gave up 2 bases and J gave up 0 bases, with 8 bases separating them. The CDR3 has 14 amino acids. CDR1 SGHRS and CDR2 YFSETQ come from the germline V gene. CDR3 sequence: CASSFSDMNTEAFF. The CDR3 DNA reads as TGCGCCAGCAGCTTTTCGGATATGAACACTGAAGCTTTCTTT.